Detailed here is one T cell receptor (beta chain). This entry comes from a study of blood T cell repertoires in COVID-19. About the study: Sites across the United States, Italy and Spain contributed samples from acute and convalescent COVID-19.

This table comes from immunoSEQ multiplex PCR, and its TCRdb copy is limited to in-frame clones, with some not included. The sample yields about 220,000 clones, roughly four fifths seen once. For recovered donors of Cohort 3, there were two negative PCRs, clearance, or symptom resolution. Unmatched junction bases numbered 5, after V lost 6 bases and J lost 5 bases. Per germline, CDR1 SNHLY and CDR2 FYNNEI. This CDR3 is built from 14 residues. The sequenced sample consisted of PBMCs or T cells enriched from blood (not recorded which). The TCR was taken from a woman aged 55-70 years who had recovered from COVID-19. This rearrangement joins TRBV2 to TRBJ2-3; 10 bases fit TRBD1. CDR3 sequence: CASSGDRGQDTQYF. CDR3 in DNA: TGTGCCAGCAGCGGTGACAGGGGGCAAGATACGCAGTATTTT.